This TCR beta chain was sequenced during a study of shared clonotypes between healthy human individuals. Selected positively for CCR7 and CD45RO-negative, naive CD8 cells excluded terminally differentiated effector memory CD45RA+ cells. Method: immunoSEQ multiplex PCR; TCRdb's copy keeps in-frame clones and lacks some. Of around 2,000,000 clones in the sample, approximately 94% were seen once. V lost 9 bases to trimming and J lost 0 bases; unmatched junction nucleotides: 7. This CDR3 has 15 residues. Germline values: CDR1 MRHNA, CDR2 SNTAGT. This TCR was recovered from a man aged 18 to 29 in good health. Some clones in this sample may be carry-over from other donors' samples. This rearrangement joins TRBV6-4 to TRBJ2-1; 8 bases are shared with TRBD2. Sequenced sample: naive CD8+ T cells from PBMCs. The CDR3 loop reads CASSTSGGSYNEQFF. The CDR3 DNA is TGTGCCAGTAGTACGAGCGGGGGCTCCTACAATGAGCAGTTCTTC.